Presented here are 3 T cell receptor beta chains from one specimen sequenced in a study of a mutant IDH1 vaccine in newly diagnosed glioma. Regarding time point: week 11, during vaccination. Topical imiquimod was applied with each vaccine dose, which held 300 ug of mutant IDH1 20-mer peptide. These TCRs' antigens remain unknown. The data were produced by immunoSEQ multiplex PCR, yet TCRdb's version contains in-frame clones alone and is incomplete. The sample includes some 130,000 clones, around three quarters of them seen just once. The sequences come from PBMCs, collected from a glioma patient whose treatment included an IDH1 peptide vaccine. The receptors were gathered from a man aged 40-50 years with glioma.

This sequence joins TRBV4-1 and TRBJ2-5; perhaps TRBD2 as D (6 bases). The J call is doubtful: the DNA matches TRBJ2-7 better. The CDR3 extends over 13 amino acids. CDR1 and CDR2 from the germline V gene are MGHRA and YSYEKL. CDR3: CASSAGGLYEQYF. For the CDR3, the DNA is TGCGCCAGCAGCGCCGGAGGGCTGTACGAGCAGTACTTC.

The chain recombines TRBV2 with TRBJ2-3; 8 positions agree with TRBD2. The CDR3 loop spans 15 amino acids. CDR1 and CDR2 from the germline V gene are SNHLY and FYNNEI. With 4 bases clipped from V and 6 bases from J, the junction kept 9 bases outside the gene matches. The CDR3 region is CASSAGAGAADTQYF. CDR3 in DNA: TGTGCCAGCAGTGCTGGAGCGGGAGCCGCGGATACGCAGTATTTT.

This chain connects TRBV28 to TRBJ1-2; D uncertain. CDR1 and CDR2 from the germline V gene are MDHEN and SYDVKM. V was pared by 6 bases and J by 4 bases, with 27 bases between. The CDR3 sequence is 18 residues long. CDR3 sequence: CASSLRPPRRGTLYGYTF. The CDR3 DNA reads as TGTGCCAGCAGCCTGCGACCTCCCCGTCGGGGAACACTCTATGGCTACACCTTC.